This T cell receptor beta chain appears in the sequencing data of a study of shared clonotypes between healthy human individuals. The data were produced by immunoSEQ multiplex PCR, yet TCRdb's version contains in-frame clones alone and is incomplete. Counted here are about 2.4 million clones, 90% to 95% occurring once; the ten biggest clones make up more than 0.12%. The CDR3 covers 17 residues. Germline V gene lookup returns CDR1 SGHVS and CDR2 FNYEAQ. V shed 0 bases and J shed 2 bases, with 13 bases lying between them. The chain uses TRBV7-6 and TRBJ2-2; weak D call: TRBD2 (7 bases). This TCR was sampled from a man between 18 and 29 years old in good health. Source material: naive CD4+ T cells sorted from blood. The subset was: CD45RA+ positively selected. CDR3: CASSLAGGTLNTGELFF. The CDR3 bases are TGTGCCAGCAGCTTAGCGGGGGGGACACTAAACACCGGGGAGCTGTTTTTT.